These T cell receptor beta chains were read from a single sample in a study of control samples from healthy donors and cancer patients. The protocol was immunoSEQ multiplex PCR, while the TCRdb copy is restricted to in-frame clones and leaves out a portion. The sample lists roughly 120,000 clones, 85% to 95% occurring once. Sequencing was performed on PBMCs. The source of these receptors is a man in his fifties with head and neck cancer. Both conserved end residues are trimmed from each CDR3. The D gene is left open where the match is weak.

NA | TRBV6-2/TRBV6-3 | 11 | ASTPRGQETQY
NA | TRBV28 | 11 | ASSLRTPREQF
TRBD2 | TRBV4-3 | 11 | ASSQAPGGEQY
NA | TRBV7-2 | 12 | ASSLSGTHNEQF
TRBD1 | TRBV7-9 | 14 | ASSPLMAGGDEKLF
NA | TRBV5-5 | 14 | ASSLYPGSRNEKLF
TRBD1 | TRBV2 | 12 | ASSNPQGAMLEF
NA | TRBV18 | 13 | ASSPPTGGNGEQF
TRBD1 | TRBV28 | 14 | ASSLWAGGLDTEAF
NA | TRBV7-3 | 9 | ASSLTGHKY
NA | TRBV12-5 | 9 | ASGLTGGYT
NA | TRBV7-6 | 12 | ASSLAGGTDTQY
NA | TRBV28 | 10 | ASSSYRDGYT
NA | TRBV10-3 | 12 | AISPGPPTGELF
NA | TRBV15 | 12 | ATSRGGVSYEQY
NA | TRBV4-3 | 12 | ASSQEAGYYEQY
NA | TRBV11-2 | 13 | ASSSRTRFGYGYT